This TCR beta chain was identified during a study of neurological immune-mediated disorders. General observations from the study: The absence of shared CDR3 amino acid sequences among expanded clones across subjects suggests private repertoires in all groups. Patients with HTLV-1-associated myelopathy showed the most TCR clonal expansion. Those with multiple sclerosis showed the least, falling below healthy controls.

This clonotype was counted ten times or more. Its antigen is unidentified. Each TCR transcript was tagged with a 10-nucleotide random UMI during 5'RACE. TCRdb itself ran the 5' RACE reads through MiXCR, one entry per CDR3 protein. The sample has tens of thousands of distinct CDR3 sequences; 13% are singletons. Trimming stripped 5 bases from V and 5 bases from J, with 12 bases between. The CDR3 is made up of 13 amino acids. Germline V lookup: CDR1 MNHEY, CDR2 SMNVEV (reference sequence). The clonotype originates from a woman in her fifties or sixties with HTLV-1-associated myelopathy (HAM/TSP). V is TRBV27 and J is TRBJ1-1, with no clear D. Sequencing input: PBMCs. The CDR3 reads CASSPRGGTEAFF. In nucleotides, the CDR3 is TGTGCCAGCAGTCCCCGGGGAGGGACTGAAGCTTTCTTT.